This TCR beta chain was found in a study of blood T cell repertoires in COVID-19. Study in general: Sites across the United States, Italy and Spain contributed samples from acute and convalescent COVID-19.

This CDR3 has 13 residues. With V trimmed by 5 bases and J by 8 bases, 8 bases remained unmatched. Germline CDR1 is SGHDT and CDR2 is YYEEEE. Individuals aged 18 to 89 years were recruited from about two dozen US areas. Clones were sequenced by immunoSEQ multiplex PCR, and TCRdb holds only the in-frame ones, with some missing. Among some 260,000 clones, around nine tenths were seen once, and the ten largest hold 1.5% to 2%. The rearrangement uses TRBV5-6 and TRBJ1-2; TRBD1 agrees at 8 bases. The sample was PBMCs or T cells enriched from blood (not recorded which). The origin of this receptor is a young woman who had recovered from COVID-19. In nucleotides, the CDR3 is TGTGCCAGCAGGATAACAGGGGGTAAAGGCTACACCTTC. Its protein is CASRITGGKGYTF.